A single sample gave rise to the 27 T cell receptor beta chains below, sequenced in a study of T-cell reconstitution after alpha-beta-depleted transplantation in children. Library preparation (for TCRbeta) was performed with unique molecular identifiers. TCRdb itself ran the PCR reads through MiXCR, one entry per CDR3 protein. The sample shows hundreds of thousands of distinct CDR3 sequences, approximately 19% of them seen only once. This sample comprised PBMCs, mostly from graft donor cells, obtained 360 days after TCRalphabeta/CD19-depleted stem cell transplant. These receptor sequences come from a male patient aged 2 to 9 who had a stem cell transplant for acute lymphoblastic leukemia, so the T cells may come from the graft donor.

This clonotype has more than one count but fewer than ten. The V call is TRBV7-2, the J call TRBJ2-5; TRBD2 agrees at 10 bases. CDR3 size: 15 residues. Germline-derived CDR1 and CDR2 are SGHTA and FQGNSA. The V segment lost 5 bases and the J segment 4 bases; nucleotides outside the gene matches: 7. CDR3 DNA: TGTGCCAGCAGCCCCCTAGCGGGAGCCGGAGAGACCCAGTACTTC. Protein: CASSPLAGAGETQYF.

The V and J genes are TRBV2 and TRBJ2-3, with D possibly being TRBD2 (5 bases). The germline V and J ends were trimmed by 3 bases and 3 bases, with 13 bases remaining between them. Per the germline V gene, CDR1 is SNHLY and CDR2 is FYNNEI. The CDR3 covers 15 residues. The CDR3 loop reads CASSETTRWTDTQYF. CDR3 bases: TGTGCCAGCAGTGAGACTACGAGGTGGACAGATACGCAGTATTTT.

The chain couples TRBV2 to TRBJ2-2, with TRBD1 matching over 7 bases. This CDR3 spans 14 amino acids. Germline lookup yields CDR1 SNHLY and CDR2 FYNNEI. Trimming at V came to 6 bases and at J to 7 bases, leaving 8 bases not matched to a gene. CDR3 sequence (DNA): TGTGCCAGCAGGGTGTACAGGGGAAACGGGGAGCTGTTTTTT. Translation: CASRVYRGNGELFF. Filled out from reference TRBV2 and TRBJ2-2, the complete variable domain reads EPEVTQTPSHQVTQMGQEVILRCVPISNHLYFYWYRQILGQKVEFLVSFYNNEISEKSEIFDDQFSVERPDGSNFTLKIRSTKLEDSAMYFCASRVYRGNGELFFGEGSRLTVL.

This chain links TRBV5-1 with TRBJ1-2; 8 bases agree with TRBD1. V was pared by 0 bases and J by 3 bases, with 7 bases of the junction left unmatched. CDR1 and CDR2 (germline): SGHRS, YFSETQ. The CDR3 length is 16 residues. In DNA, the CDR3 is TGCGCCAGCAGCTTGGCCCCTGGACAGGGACACTATGGCTACACCTTC. Encoded protein: CASSLAPGQGHYGYTF.

This clonotype was counted only a few times. The chain uses TRBV7-8 and TRBJ2-7, with D tentatively TRBD1 or TRBD2 (5 bases each). CDR1 is SGHVS, CDR2 FQNEAQ, per germline. Trimming shortened V by 7 bases and J by 0 bases, and 16 bases separated the two germline ends. CDR3 size: 15 residues. CDR3 sequence reads: CASIQTGTGSYEQYF. CDR3 sequence (DNA): TGTGCCAGCATTCAGACCGGGACGGGCTCCTACGAGCAGTACTTC.

This clonotype was detected ten times or more. The V gene is TRBV3-1, the J gene TRBJ2-7; a possible D gene is TRBD2 (6 bases). Germline V gene data show CDR1 as LGHDT and CDR2 as YNNKEL (reference sequence). Trimming pared 1 base from V and 6 bases from J, leaving 7 bases between. The CDR3 is made up of 12 amino acids. CDR3 sequence: CASSQGTTEQYF. The CDR3 region has the DNA TGTGCCAGCAGCCAAGGGACTACCGAGCAGTACTTC.

The table lists this clonotype with a few counts. The chain has TRBV6-2 or TRBV6-3 and TRBJ2-3, with TRBD2 identical over 8 bases. Germline-derived CDR1 and CDR2 are MNHEY and SVGEGT. Germline trimming cut 4 bases from V and 2 bases from J; bases unmatched to any gene: 11. The CDR3 contains 17 residues. Here the CDR3 DNA reads TGTGCCAGCAGTTCCCTGCGGGGGGCTTTTGTCACAGATACGCAGTATTTT. Translation: CASSSLRGAFVTDTQYF.

This clonotype was seen a few times. V usage is TRBV4-3 and J usage is TRBJ2-6; D is unresolved. This CDR3 spans 16 amino acids. V lost 0 bases to trimming and J lost 3 bases, with 9 bases between them. Germline lookup yields CDR1 LGHNA and CDR2 YSLEER. The chain's CDR3 is CASSQDWAVGANVLTF. CDR3 sequence (DNA): TGCGCCAGCAGCCAAGATTGGGCTGTTGGGGCCAACGTCCTGACTTTC.

V and J are TRBV4-2 and TRBJ2-5; 8 nucleotides agree with TRBD2. This CDR3 has 15 amino acids. Germline CDR1 LGHNA, CDR2 YNFKEQ. Trimming at V came to 1 base and at J to 3 bases, leaving 4 bases not matched to a gene. As DNA, the CDR3 is TGTGCCAGCAGCCAAGGCCAAGCGGGGGAAGAGACCCAGTACTTC. This sequence encodes CASSQGQAGEETQYF.

The rearrangement links TRBV18 to TRBJ2-3; 11 nucleotides agree with TRBD2. CDR1 is KGHSH and CDR2 is LQKENI in the germline V gene. The CDR3 has 16 residues. V was clipped by 3 bases and J by 13 bases; unmatched bases: 15. The CDR3 region is CASSPLGTSGTDAEYF. Written as DNA, the CDR3 is TGTGCCAGCTCACCTCTCGGGACTAGCGGCACCGACGCAGAGTATTTT. The variable domain in full, with the rest retrieved from reference TRBV18 and TRBJ2-3, is NAGVMQNPRHLVRRRGQEARLRCSPMKGHSHVYWYRQLPEEGLKFMVYLQKENIIDESGMPKERFSAEFPKEGPSILRIQQVVRGDSAAYFCASSPLGTSGTDAEYFGPGTRLTVL.

The table lists this clonotype with a few counts. The V call is TRBV7-9, the J call TRBJ2-1; D remains unclear. Germline V CDR1 and CDR2: SEHNR, FQNEAQ (reference sequence). The CDR3 has 14 residues. V lost 4 bases and J 3 bases, leaving 10 bases between the germline ends. The CDR3 nucleotides are TGTGCCAGCAGCTCAGGCCGCGACTACAATGAGCAGTTCTTC. This codes for CASSSGRDYNEQFF. Drawing the rest from reference TRBV7-9 and TRBJ2-1, the complete variable domain is DTGVSQNPRHKITKRGQNVTFRCDPISEHNRLYWYRQTLGQGPEFLTYFQNEAQLEKSRLLSDRFSAERPKGSFSTLEIQRTEQGDSAMYLCASSSGRDYNEQFFGPGTRLTVL.

The chain uses TRBV4-3 and TRBJ2-1; D unresolved. V lost 0 bases, J lost 2 bases, and 8 bases lay in between. The CDR3 loop spans 15 amino acids. CDR1 is LGHNA, CDR2 YSLEER, per germline. The DNA of the CDR3 is TGCGCCAGCAGCCAAGATGGACGGACCTACAATGAGCAGTTCTTC. Translation: CASSQDGRTYNEQFF.

A few counts support this clonotype. The chain uses TRBV18 and TRBJ2-3, with D perhaps TRBD2 (6 bases). V was trimmed by 3 bases and J by 4 bases, leaving 8 bases between them. The CDR3 has 13 residues. CDR1 is KGHSH and CDR2 is LQKENI in the germline V gene. The CDR3 DNA reads TGTGCCAGCTCACCGCGGGGTGCAGATACGCAGTATTTT. It yields the protein CASSPRGADTQYF.

The chain is built from TRBV5-1 and TRBJ2-3; D assignment may be TRBD1 or TRBD2 (5 bases each). The ends were cut back, 4 bases at V and 6 bases at J, with 24 bases in the middle. This CDR3 comprises 17 residues. CDR1 SGHRS and CDR2 YFSETQ come from the germline V gene. The DNA for the CDR3 is TGCGCCAGCAGCCCGGACGGGGCAATTCCTGAAGCGGATACGCAGTATTTT. The encoded protein is CASSPDGAIPEADTQYF.

In its sample, this clonotype was seen a few times. This sequence joins TRBV4-2 and TRBJ2-6; TRBD1 aligns across 7 bases. This CDR3 comprises 19 residues. Losses at the gene ends were 1 base for V and 0 bases for J; bases not matched to a gene: 9. Germline loops: CDR1 LGHNA, CDR2 YNFKEQ. CDR3 in DNA: TGTGCCAGCAGCCAAGGAGTGGGGACAGTGTTCTCTGGGGCCAACGTCCTGACTTTC. Amino acid sequence: CASSQGVGTVFSGANVLTF.

The sample holds a few counts of this clonotype. The CDR3 bases are TGTGCCACCAGTGATTTAGCGCCCGGGACGCTGGGGGCAGATACGCAGTATTTT. It codes for CATSDLAPGTLGADTQYF. The chain combines TRBV24-1 with TRBJ2-3; the D gene could be TRBD1 or TRBD2 (5 bases each). The CDR3 loop spans 18 amino acids. CDR1 is KGHDR, CDR2 SFDVKD, per germline. V was trimmed by 1 base and J by 4 bases, leaving 20 bases between them.

A few counts support this clonotype. The gene calls are TRBV12-3 or TRBV12-4 and TRBJ2-7; the D is unclear. Trimming removed 5 bases from V and 5 bases from J, with 10 bases in between. CDR3 length: 12 amino acids. The CDR3 is CASSPVLDEQYF. The CDR3 coding sequence is TGTGCCAGCAGTCCGGTTCTGGACGAGCAGTACTTC.

The V gene is TRBV5-5, the J gene TRBJ2-4; the D is unclear. CDR3 size: 13 residues. Deletions cut 3 bases from V and 1 base from J, with 5 bases between. Germline V gives CDR1 SGHKS, CDR2 YYEKEE (reference sequence). The CDR3 sequence: CASSSQAKNIQYF. Written as DNA, the CDR3 is TGTGCCAGCAGCTCCCAGGCCAAAAACATTCAGTACTTC. The whole variable domain, filled in from reference TRBV5-5 and TRBJ2-4, reads DAGVTQSPTHLIKTRGQQVTLRCSPISGHKSVSWYQQVLGQGPQFIFQYYEKEERGRGNFPDRFSARQFPNYSSELNVNALLLGDSALYLCASSSQAKNIQYFGAGTRLSVL.

This chain connects TRBV18 to TRBJ2-3; 8 nucleotides line up with TRBD1. Unmatched junction bases numbered 10, after V lost 2 bases and J lost 3 bases. The CDR3 contains 17 residues. Germline CDR1 is KGHSH and CDR2 is LQKENI. The CDR3: CASSPWGPGGETDTQYF. The CDR3 region has the DNA TGTGCCAGCTCACCATGGGGGCCAGGGGGCGAAACAGATACGCAGTATTTT.

This clonotype was counted a few times. The rearrangement links TRBV4-2 to TRBJ2-2, with D perhaps TRBD2 (6 bases). Germline CDR1 is LGHNA and CDR2 is YNFKEQ. This CDR3 contains 18 residues. The V end lost 0 bases, the J end lost 3 bases, and 17 bases lay between the germline ends. The CDR3 region has the DNA TGTGCCAGCAGCCAAGATCCATGGGCTAGCGCGGACACCGGGGAGCTGTTTTTT. This translates into CASSQDPWASADTGELFF.

This chain connects TRBV12-3 or TRBV12-4 to TRBJ1-1; 7 bases line up with TRBD1. V shed 1 base, J shed 7 bases, and the junction held 12 bases outside the gene matches. The CDR3 is 16 residues long. CDR3 in amino acids: CASSLGNRGAGFEAFF. The CDR3 DNA is TGTGCCAGCAGTTTAGGGAACAGGGGTGCGGGATTTGAAGCTTTCTTT.

This chain joins TRBV9 and TRBJ1-3; perhaps TRBD1 as D (5 bases). CDR3 size: 17 residues. Germline assignment: CDR1 SGDLS and CDR2 YYNGEE. The V gene lost 0 bases and the J gene lost 0 bases, with 13 bases spanning the gap. The CDR3 DNA reads as TGTGCCAGCAGCGTAGGACGCGGGACCCTCTCTGGAAACACCATATATTTT. It yields the protein CASSVGRGTLSGNTIYF.

This clonotype was recorded a few times. The V gene is TRBV18, the J gene TRBJ2-5; perhaps TRBD1 as D (6 bases). The CDR3 covers 13 residues. The V end was cut by 6 bases, the J end by 1 base, with 9 bases between. CDR1 and CDR2 (germline): KGHSH, LQKENI. CDR3 nucleotide sequence: TGTGCCAGCTCGGGGGCTACCCAAGAGACCCAGTACTTC. This codes for CASSGATQETQYF.

J is TRBJ2-4 and V is TRBV11-2, with D tentatively TRBD1 (6 bases). This CDR3 has 15 residues. The germline V and J ends were trimmed by 4 bases and 1 base, with 11 bases remaining between them. The V gene's germline CDR1 is SGHAT and CDR2 FQNNGV. This CDR3 is CASSSDRRAKNIQYF. CDR3 DNA: TGTGCCAGCAGCTCCGACAGGCGTGCCAAAAACATTCAGTACTTC.

The rearrangement links TRBV5-5 to TRBJ2-3; 12 bases agree with TRBD2. The V gene's germline CDR1 is SGHKS and CDR2 YYEKEE (reference sequence). CDR3 length: 17 residues. V trimming: 0 bases; J trimming: 6 bases; junction bases outside the gene matches: 8. As DNA, the CDR3 is TGTGCCAGCAGCTTGGTTGGACTAGCGGGAAGTTGGGATACGCAGTATTTT. Translating gives CASSLVGLAGSWDTQYF.

The chain is built from TRBV10-1 and TRBJ2-5; D call uncertain. The ends were cut back, 1 base at V and 4 bases at J, with 10 bases in the middle. The CDR3 totals 14 residues. Germline CDR1 and CDR2: WNHNN and SYGVQD (reference sequence). In DNA, the CDR3 is TGCGCCAGCAGTGAGTATCGGAGAAGAGAGACCCAGTACTTC. This codes for CASSEYRRRETQYF.

This chain connects TRBV7-2 to TRBJ2-7; D is ambiguous. The germline V gene has CDR1 SGHTA and CDR2 FQGNSA. V was shortened by 5 bases and J by 7 bases, with 15 bases between the two germline ends. This CDR3 has 13 amino acids. DNA for the CDR3: TGTGCCAGCAGCCCAGTCAGATCCCTTGAGCAGTACTTC. This translates into CASSPVRSLEQYF.